This T cell receptor beta chain was recorded in a study of T cell responses to AZD1222 COVID-19 vaccine. Trimming removed 7 bases from V and 7 bases from J; junction bases left unmatched: 6. From germline, CDR1 is SNHLY and CDR2 FYNNEI. CDR3 length: 12 residues. Measured with immunoSEQ multiplex PCR; TCRdb has only the in-frame clones, and not every one. The data show about 130,000 clones, with 75% to 90% seen just once and around 6.1% held by the top ten. The clonotype originates from an adult in good health. The chain employs TRBV2 and TRBJ1-2; TRBD1 aligns across 7 bases. Sample: peripheral blood, taken on day 0 of AZD1222 vaccination. As DNA, the CDR3 is TGTGCCAGCACCTCAGGGGGAAGTGGCTACACCTTC. Residues: CASTSGGSGYTF.